The sequence of this T cell receptor (beta chain) was determined in a study of cytomegalovirus exposure and HLA in healthy donors. CDR1 is SGHTS and CDR2 is YDEGEE in the germline V gene. The CDR3 spans 13 residues. V was clipped by 0 bases and J by 1 base, with 4 bases between them. Study observations and caveats: A list of approximately 160 TCR beta chains associated with cytomegalovirus was given.

To note about this clone: Its antigen remains unidentified.

60 Vbeta and 13 Jbeta primers were used in PCR. TCRdb's copy holds only in-frame clones and misses some; the assay was immunoSEQ multiplex PCR. The table has tens of thousands of clones, around four fifths seen once; the top ten hold around 9.7%. This clonotype was sampled from a man aged 40-55 years in good health and CMV-seronegative. The chain uses TRBV5-8 and TRBJ1-1; D unclear. Sequencing was performed on PBMCs. The CDR3 here is CASSLEANTEAFF. CDR3 DNA sequence: TGTGCCAGCAGCTTGGAAGCGAACACTGAAGCTTTCTTT.